This TCR beta chain was sequenced during a study of CD8+CD57+ T cells in acquired aplastic anemia (dated by TCRdb to between 2017 and 2018). Concerning the study at large: Extracted DNA from sorted CD4+ and CD8+ cells averaged about 3.4 ug, ranging from roughly 0.17 to 30 ug. A CD8+CD57+ expansion meant a frequency higher than the mean frequency seen in healthy subjects. The investigation overall reported the following: Around 30 CD8+ CDR3 sequences were found to be shared between patients and controls, but these sequences appeared to be highly expressed in patients and within the immunodominant clones of the patients. Between patients and healthy controls, no significant difference in CD8+ Simpson's diversity was found (P=0.060).

V and J are truncated by 1 base and 6 bases respectively, leaving an intervening sequence of 11 bases. The germline V gene supplies CDR1 KGHDR and CDR2 SFDVKD. The CDR3 extends over 14 residues, inclusive of both ends. The retained sequence is limited to the CDR3, 42 bases, with the frame set at the first base. Genomic DNA served as template for TCR beta VDJ combination and CDR3 sequence profiling. An Illumina HiSeq 2000 was the platform used for TCR repertoire sequencing. For the original study's pipeline: TRBV/TRBJ rearrangement plots, CDR3 size and DJ length profiles, and Simpson's diversity index were used to assess repertoires. The most abundant DNA sequence in the deep sequencing data was taken as the immunodominant clone. CDR3 amino acid sequences were checked for sharing across subjects and were also compared against the VDJdb database and published repertoires. TCRdb cleaned the public reads at Q25 with fastp, built clones with MiXCR and kept in-frame beta chains. Rows are combined by CDR3 protein, so each entry shows the most common genes and DNA. TCRdb, not the authors, supplied the V and J calls. For this sample there are just over 150,000 distinct CDR3 sequences; about 48% appear just once. The ten largest make up roughly 30% of the sample.

The patients picked for sequencing were ones in whom flow cytometry had shown an expansion of CD8+CD57+ cells. All patients had severe acquired aplastic anemia diagnosed by International Study of Aplastic Anemia and Agranulocytosis and Camitta criteria. No therapy had been received by the patients at the time of blood sampling. In the study, sorted CD4+ and CD8+ blood T cells from patients with severe aplastic anemia and from healthy subjects underwent deep sequencing of TCR repertoires. Patients were enrolled under clinicaltrials.gov protocols 00001620, 01623167, 00001397, 00071045, 00081523 and 00961064 in the USA. Ficoll-Paque density gradient centrifugation was used to isolate peripheral blood mononuclear cells. Before DNA extraction, CD4+ and CD8+ T cells were sorted with FACS or magnetic beads. Note on this clonotype: It has no known antigen specificity. The CDR3 does not close with the conserved phenylalanine or tryptophan, likely indicating a read error.

This clonotype was sampled from a human donor with aplastic anemia. Source material: sorted CD4+, CD8+, or CD8+CD57+ T cells (not recorded which) from PBMCs. This sequence uses TRBV24-1 and TRBJ2-5; confidence is insufficient to name the D gene. The DNA reads TGTGCCACCAGTGATTTTGCCCGGGTTAAGACCCAGTACCTC. Translated, it gives CATSDFARVKTQYL.